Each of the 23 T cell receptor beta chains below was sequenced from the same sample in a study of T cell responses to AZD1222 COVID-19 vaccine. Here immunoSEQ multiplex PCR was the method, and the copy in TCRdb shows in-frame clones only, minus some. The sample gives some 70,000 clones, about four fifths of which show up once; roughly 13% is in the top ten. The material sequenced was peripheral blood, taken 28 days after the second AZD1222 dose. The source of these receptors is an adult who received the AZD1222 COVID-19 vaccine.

The CDR3 sequence: CASSQDYTGISGNTIYF. As DNA, the CDR3 is TGTGCCAGCAGCCAAGATTATACGGGTATTTCTGGAAACACCATATATTTT. The rearrangement links TRBV3-1 (or the pseudogene TRBV3-2) to TRBJ1-3, with unresolved D. There are 17 residues in the CDR3. Germline V gene sequence: CDR1 LGHDT, CDR2 YNNKEL (reference sequence). The ends were cut back, 0 bases at V and 1 base at J, with 13 bases in the middle.

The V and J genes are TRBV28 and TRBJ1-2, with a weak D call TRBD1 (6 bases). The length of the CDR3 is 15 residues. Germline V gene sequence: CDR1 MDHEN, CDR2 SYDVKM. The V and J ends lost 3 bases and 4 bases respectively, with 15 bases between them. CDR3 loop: CASSLGLGGPYGYTF. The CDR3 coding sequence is TGTGCCAGCAGTTTGGGGTTGGGGGGCCCCTATGGCTACACCTTC.

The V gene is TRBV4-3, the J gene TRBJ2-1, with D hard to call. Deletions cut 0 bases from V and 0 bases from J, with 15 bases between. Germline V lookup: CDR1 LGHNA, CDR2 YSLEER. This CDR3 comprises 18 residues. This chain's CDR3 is CASSQDPIDHRSYNEQFF. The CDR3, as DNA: TGCGCCAGCAGCCAAGATCCGATTGACCACCGCTCCTACAATGAGCAGTTCTTC.

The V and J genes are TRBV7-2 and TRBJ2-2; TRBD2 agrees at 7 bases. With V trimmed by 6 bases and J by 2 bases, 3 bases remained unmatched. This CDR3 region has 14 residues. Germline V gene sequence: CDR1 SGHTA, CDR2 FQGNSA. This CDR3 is CASRGLVNTGELFF. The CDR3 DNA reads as TGTGCCAGCAGAGGACTAGTTAACACCGGGGAGCTGTTTTTT.

The CDR3 region has the DNA TGTGCCAGTAATTTTGGGGGTACTGAAGCTTTCTTT. Its protein product is CASNFGGTEAFF. The chain has TRBV19 and TRBJ1-1, with TRBD1 as a possible D gene (5 bases). The germline V and J ends were trimmed by 7 bases and 5 bases, with 11 bases remaining between them. The germline V gene has CDR1 LNHDA and CDR2 SQIVND (reference sequence). The CDR3 is 12 amino acids.

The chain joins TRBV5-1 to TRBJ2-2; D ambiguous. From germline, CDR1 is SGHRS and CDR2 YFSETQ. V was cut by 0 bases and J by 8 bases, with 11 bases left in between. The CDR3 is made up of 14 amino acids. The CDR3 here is CASSLEASWGELFF. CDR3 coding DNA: TGCGCCAGCAGCTTGGAGGCATCTTGGGGGGAGCTGTTTTTT.

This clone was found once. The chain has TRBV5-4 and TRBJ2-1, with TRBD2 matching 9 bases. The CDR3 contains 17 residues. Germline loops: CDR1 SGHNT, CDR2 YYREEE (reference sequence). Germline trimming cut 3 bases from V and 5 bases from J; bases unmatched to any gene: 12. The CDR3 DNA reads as TGTGCCAGCAGCTACCTCCTAGCGGGGCGTGGGGACAATGAGCAGTTCTTC. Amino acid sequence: CASSYLLAGRGDNEQFF. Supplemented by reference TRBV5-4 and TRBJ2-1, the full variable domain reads ETGVTQSPTHLIKTRGQQVTLRCSSQSGHNTVSWYQQALGQGPQFIFQYYREEENGRGNFPPRFSGLQFPNYSSELNVNALELDDSALYLCASSYLLAGRGDNEQFFGPGTRLTVL.

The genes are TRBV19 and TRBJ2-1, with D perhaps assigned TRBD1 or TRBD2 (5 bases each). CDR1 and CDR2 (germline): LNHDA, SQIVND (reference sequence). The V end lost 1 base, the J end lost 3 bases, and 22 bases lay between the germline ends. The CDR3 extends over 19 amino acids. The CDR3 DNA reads TGTGCCAGTAGTATAGTTTCCTTACGAGGGTACAGGCACTACAATGAGCAGTTCTTC. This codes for CASSIVSLRGYRHYNEQFF.

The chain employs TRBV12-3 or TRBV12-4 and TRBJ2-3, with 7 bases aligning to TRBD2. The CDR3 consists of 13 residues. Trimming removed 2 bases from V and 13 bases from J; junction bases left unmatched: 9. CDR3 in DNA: TGTGCCAGCAGTTTATTGGGTGCCGGGGGGAAGTATTTT. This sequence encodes CASSLLGAGGKYF.

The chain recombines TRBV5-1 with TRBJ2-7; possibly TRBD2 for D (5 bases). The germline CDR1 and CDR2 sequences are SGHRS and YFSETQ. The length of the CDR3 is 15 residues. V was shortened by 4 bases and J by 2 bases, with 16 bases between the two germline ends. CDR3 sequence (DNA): TGCGCCAGCAGCCAACCACGTGAGGGAACCTACGAGCAGTACTTC. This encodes CASSQPREGTYEQYF.

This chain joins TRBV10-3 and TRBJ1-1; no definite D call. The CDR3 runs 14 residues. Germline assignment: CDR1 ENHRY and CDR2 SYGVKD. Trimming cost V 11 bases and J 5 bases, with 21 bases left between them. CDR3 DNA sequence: TGTGCCGCTGTCCCGGCGCAAGGGAGGACTGAAGCTTTCTTT. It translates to CAAVPAQGRTEAFF.

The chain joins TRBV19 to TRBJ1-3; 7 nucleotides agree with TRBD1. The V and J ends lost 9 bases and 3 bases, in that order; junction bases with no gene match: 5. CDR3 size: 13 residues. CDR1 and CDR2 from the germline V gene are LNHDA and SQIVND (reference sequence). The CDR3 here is CASGQAGGNTIYF. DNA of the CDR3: TGTGCCAGCGGACAGGCCGGTGGAAACACCATATATTTT.

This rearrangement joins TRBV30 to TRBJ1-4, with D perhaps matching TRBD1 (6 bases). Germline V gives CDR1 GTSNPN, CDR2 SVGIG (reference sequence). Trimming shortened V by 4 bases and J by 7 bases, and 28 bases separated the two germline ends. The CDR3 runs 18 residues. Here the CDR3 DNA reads TGTGCCTGGACTCCTGACAGGCCCCAGCTAGGGATTCGTGAAAAACTGTTTTTT. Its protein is CAWTPDRPQLGIREKLFF.

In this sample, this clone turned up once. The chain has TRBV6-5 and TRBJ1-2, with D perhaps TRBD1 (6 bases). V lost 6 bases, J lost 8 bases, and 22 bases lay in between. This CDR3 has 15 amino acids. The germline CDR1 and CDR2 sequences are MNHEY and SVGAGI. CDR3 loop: CASRRGGAGEEGYTF. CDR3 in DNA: TGTGCCAGCAGGAGGGGAGGGGCAGGGGAGGAGGGCTACACCTTC.

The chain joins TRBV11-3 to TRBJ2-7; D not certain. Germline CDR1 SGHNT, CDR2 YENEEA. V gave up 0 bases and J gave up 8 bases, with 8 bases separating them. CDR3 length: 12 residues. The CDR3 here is CASSLDQGKQYF. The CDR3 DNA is TGTGCCAGCAGCTTAGATCAAGGGAAGCAGTACTTC.

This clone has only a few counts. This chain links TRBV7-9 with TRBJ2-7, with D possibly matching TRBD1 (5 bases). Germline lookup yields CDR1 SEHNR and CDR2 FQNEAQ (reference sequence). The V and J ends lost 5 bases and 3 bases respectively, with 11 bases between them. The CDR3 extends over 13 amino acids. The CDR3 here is CASSPGRRYEQYF. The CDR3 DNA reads TGTGCCAGCAGCCCAGGGCGCCGCTACGAGCAGTACTTC.

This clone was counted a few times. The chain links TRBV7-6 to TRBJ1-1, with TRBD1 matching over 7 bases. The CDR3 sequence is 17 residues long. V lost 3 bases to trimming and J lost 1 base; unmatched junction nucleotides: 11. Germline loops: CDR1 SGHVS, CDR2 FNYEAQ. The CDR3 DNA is TGTGCCAGCAGCTTTGGGGCAGGGGGAGATTCGAACACTGAAGCTTTCTTT. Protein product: CASSFGAGGDSNTEAFF.

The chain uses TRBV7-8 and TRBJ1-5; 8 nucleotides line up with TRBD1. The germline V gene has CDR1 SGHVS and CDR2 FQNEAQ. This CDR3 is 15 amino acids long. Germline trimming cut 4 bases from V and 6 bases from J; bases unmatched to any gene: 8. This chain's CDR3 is CASSSTGDGGQPQHF. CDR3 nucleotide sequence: TGTGCCAGCAGCTCGACAGGGGATGGGGGTCAGCCCCAGCATTTT. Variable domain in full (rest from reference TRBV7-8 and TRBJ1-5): GAGVSQSPRYKVAKRGQDVALRCDPISGHVSLFWYQQALGQGPEFLTYFQNEAQLDKSGLPSDRFFAERPEGSVSTLKIQRTQQEDSAVYLCASSSTGDGGQPQHFGDGTRLSIL.

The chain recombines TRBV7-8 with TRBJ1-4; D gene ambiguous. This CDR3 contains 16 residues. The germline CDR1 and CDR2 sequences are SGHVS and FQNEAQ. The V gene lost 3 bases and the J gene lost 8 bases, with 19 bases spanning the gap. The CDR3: CASSLGLNKKWEKLFF. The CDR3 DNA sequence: TGTGCCAGCAGCTTGGGGTTAAACAAGAAGTGGGAAAAACTGTTTTTT.

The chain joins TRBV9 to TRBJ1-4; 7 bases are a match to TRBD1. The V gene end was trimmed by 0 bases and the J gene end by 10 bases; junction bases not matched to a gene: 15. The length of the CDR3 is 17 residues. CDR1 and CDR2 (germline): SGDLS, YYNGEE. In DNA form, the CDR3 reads TGTGCCAGCAGCGTAGCTGACAGGGTACATCCTGGGGGAAAACTGTTTTTT. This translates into CASSVADRVHPGGKLFF.

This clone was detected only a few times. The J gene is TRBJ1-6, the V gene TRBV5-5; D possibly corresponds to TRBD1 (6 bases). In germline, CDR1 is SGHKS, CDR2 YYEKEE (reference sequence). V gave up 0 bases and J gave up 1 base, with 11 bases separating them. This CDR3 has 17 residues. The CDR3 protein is CASSLEGGASYNSPLHF. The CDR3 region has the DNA TGTGCCAGCAGCTTGGAGGGGGGGGCGTCCTATAATTCACCCCTCCACTTT.

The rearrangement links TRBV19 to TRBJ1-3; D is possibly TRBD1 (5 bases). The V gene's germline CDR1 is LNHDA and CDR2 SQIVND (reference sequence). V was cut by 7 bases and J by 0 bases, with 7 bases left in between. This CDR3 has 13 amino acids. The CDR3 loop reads CASKQASGNTIYF. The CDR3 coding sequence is TGTGCCAGTAAACAGGCCTCTGGAAACACCATATATTTT.

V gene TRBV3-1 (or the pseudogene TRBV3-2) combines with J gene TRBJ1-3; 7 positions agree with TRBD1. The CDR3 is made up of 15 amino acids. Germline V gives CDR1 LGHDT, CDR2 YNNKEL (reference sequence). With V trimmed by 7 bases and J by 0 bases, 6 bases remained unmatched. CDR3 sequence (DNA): TGTGCCAGCACATTACAGGGGAGCTCTGGAAACACCATATATTTT. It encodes CASTLQGSSGNTIYF.